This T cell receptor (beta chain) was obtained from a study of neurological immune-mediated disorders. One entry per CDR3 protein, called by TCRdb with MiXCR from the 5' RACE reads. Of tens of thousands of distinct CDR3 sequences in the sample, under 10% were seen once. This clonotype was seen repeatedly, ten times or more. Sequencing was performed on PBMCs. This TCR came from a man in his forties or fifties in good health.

CDR3 amino acids: CASSYSVSRGEQYF. DNA for the CDR3: TGTGCCAGCAGTTACTCAGTCAGCCGAGGAGAGCAGTACTTC. The genes are TRBV6-6 and TRBJ2-7; D not certain. Per germline, CDR1 MNHNY and CDR2 SVGAGI (reference sequence). V was shortened by 0 bases and J by 7 bases, with 13 bases between the two germline ends. CDR3 length: 14 residues.